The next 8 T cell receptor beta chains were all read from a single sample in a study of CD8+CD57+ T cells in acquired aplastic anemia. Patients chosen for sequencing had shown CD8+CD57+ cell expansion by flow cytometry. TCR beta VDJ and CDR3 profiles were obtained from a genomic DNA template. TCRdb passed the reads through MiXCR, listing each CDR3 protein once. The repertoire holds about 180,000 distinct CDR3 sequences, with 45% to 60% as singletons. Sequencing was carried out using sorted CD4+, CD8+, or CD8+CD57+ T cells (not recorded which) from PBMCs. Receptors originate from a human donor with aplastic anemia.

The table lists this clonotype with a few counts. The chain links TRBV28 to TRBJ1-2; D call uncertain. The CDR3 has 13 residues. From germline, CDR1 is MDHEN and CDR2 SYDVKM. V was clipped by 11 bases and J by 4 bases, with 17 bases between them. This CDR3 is CAHNSGQAYGYTF. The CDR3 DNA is TGTGCCCACAACAGTGGGCAGGCCTATGGCTACACCTTC.

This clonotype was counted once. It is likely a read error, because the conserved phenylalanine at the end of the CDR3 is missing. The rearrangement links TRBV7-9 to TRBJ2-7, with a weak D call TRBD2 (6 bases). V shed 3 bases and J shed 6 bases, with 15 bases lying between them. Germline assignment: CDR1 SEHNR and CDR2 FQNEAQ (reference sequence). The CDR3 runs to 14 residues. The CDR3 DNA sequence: TGTGCCAGCAGCTTGCGACTGGACTATTCCGAGCAGTACATC. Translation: CASSLRLDYSEQYI.

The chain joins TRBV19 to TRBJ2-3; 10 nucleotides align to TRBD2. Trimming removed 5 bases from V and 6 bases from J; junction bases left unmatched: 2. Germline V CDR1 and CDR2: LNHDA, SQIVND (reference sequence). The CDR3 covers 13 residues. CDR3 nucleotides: TGTGCCAGTAGTCTGGGACTAGCGGATACGCAGTATTTT. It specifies CASSLGLADTQYF.

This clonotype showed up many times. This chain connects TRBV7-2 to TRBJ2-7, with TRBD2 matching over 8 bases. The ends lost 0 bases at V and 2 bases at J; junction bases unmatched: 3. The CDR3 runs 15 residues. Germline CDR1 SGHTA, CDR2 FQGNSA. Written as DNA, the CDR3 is TGTGCCAGCAGCTTAGCCTTTAGCGGGACCTACGAGCAGTACTTC. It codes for CASSLAFSGTYEQYF.

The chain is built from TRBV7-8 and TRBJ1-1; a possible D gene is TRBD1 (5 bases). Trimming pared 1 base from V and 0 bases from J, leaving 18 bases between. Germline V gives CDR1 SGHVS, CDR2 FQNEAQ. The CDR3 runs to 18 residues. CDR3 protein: CASSLERDPHRLNTEAFF. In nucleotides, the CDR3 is TGTGCCAGCAGCTTAGAGAGGGACCCACATCGCCTGAACACTGAAGCTTTCTTT.

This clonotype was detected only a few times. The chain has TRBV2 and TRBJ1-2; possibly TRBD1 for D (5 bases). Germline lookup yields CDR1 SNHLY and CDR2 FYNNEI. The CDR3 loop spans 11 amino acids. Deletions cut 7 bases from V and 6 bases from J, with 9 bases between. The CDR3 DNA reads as TGTGCCAGCAACCAGGGCAATGGCTACACCTTC. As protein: CASNQGNGYTF.

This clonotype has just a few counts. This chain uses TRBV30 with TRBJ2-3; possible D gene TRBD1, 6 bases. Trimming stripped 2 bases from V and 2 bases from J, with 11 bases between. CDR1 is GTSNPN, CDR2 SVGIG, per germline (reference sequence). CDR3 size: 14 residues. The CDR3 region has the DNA TGTGCCTGGAGTCAGGGGAACCCCACAGATACGCAGTATTTT. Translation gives CAWSQGNPTDTQYF.

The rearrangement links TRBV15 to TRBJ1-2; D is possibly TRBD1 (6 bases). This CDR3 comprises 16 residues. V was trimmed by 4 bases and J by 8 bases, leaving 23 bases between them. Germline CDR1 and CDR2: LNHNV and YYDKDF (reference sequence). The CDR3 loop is CATSTLDRTKLRGYTF. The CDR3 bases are TGTGCCACCAGCACCCTCGACAGGACGAAGTTGAGGGGCTACACCTTC.